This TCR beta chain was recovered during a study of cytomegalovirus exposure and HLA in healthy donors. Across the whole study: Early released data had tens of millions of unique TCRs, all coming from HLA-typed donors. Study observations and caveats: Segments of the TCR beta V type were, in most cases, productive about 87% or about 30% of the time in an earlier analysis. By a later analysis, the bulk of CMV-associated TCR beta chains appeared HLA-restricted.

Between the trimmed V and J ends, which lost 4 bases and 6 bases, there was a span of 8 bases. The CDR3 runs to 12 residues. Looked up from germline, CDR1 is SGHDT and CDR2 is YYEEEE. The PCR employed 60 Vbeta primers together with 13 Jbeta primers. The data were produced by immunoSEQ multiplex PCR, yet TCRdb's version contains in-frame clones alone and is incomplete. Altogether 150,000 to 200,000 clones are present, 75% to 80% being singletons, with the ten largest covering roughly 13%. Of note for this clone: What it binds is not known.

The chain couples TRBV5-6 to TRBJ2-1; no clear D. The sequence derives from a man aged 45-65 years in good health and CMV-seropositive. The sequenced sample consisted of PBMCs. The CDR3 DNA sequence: TGTGCCAGCAGCAAAACTTCCAATGAGCAGTTCTTC. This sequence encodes CASSKTSNEQFF.